Listed here are 9 T cell receptor beta chains from one sample, sequenced in a study of blood T cell repertoires in COVID-19. Libraries were prepared by immunoSEQ multiplex PCR; TCRdb keeps only in-frame clonotypes and omits some of them. The sample records around 70,000 clones, roughly 80% being singletons. The sequencing input was peripheral blood. The receptors shown here come from a man older than 75 with acute or convalescent COVID-19.

This clone was seen only a few times. The rearrangement joins TRBV18 to TRBJ2-1; weak D call: TRBD2 (5 bases). The V and J ends lost 4 bases and 0 bases respectively, with 13 bases between them. The CDR3 sequence is 16 residues long. Looked up from germline, CDR1 is KGHSH and CDR2 is LQKENI. The CDR3 loop is CASSLGLGSSYNEQFF. CDR3 bases: TGTGCCAGCTCACTAGGACTGGGGAGCTCCTACAATGAGCAGTTCTTC.

V is TRBV7-2 and J is TRBJ2-3; 9 bases match TRBD2. The junction had 7 bases not matched to a gene; V was cut back by 6 bases and J by 0 bases. The germline V gene has CDR1 SGHTA and CDR2 FQGNSA. The CDR3 extends over 16 amino acids. Here the CDR3 DNA reads TGTGCCAGCAGATTTAGCGGGAGCACTAGCACAGATACGCAGTATTTT. The encoded protein is CASRFSGSTSTDTQYF.

The chain uses TRBV18 and TRBJ1-1; TRBD1 is a possible D gene (5 bases). V lost 2 bases and J lost 0, with 13 bases in between. This CDR3 is 16 amino acids long. The germline V gene encodes CDR1 KGHSH and CDR2 LQKENI. The CDR3 protein is CASSPGTYTMNTEAFF. As DNA, the CDR3 is TGTGCCAGCTCACCAGGGACTTATACCATGAACACTGAAGCTTTCTTT.

The rearrangement joins TRBV19 to TRBJ1-2, with a tentative D call TRBD1 (5 bases). Between the trimmed V and J ends, which lost 5 bases and 6 bases, there was a span of 22 bases. CDR1 and CDR2 (germline): LNHDA, SQIVND (reference sequence). This CDR3 has 16 amino acids. In DNA form, the CDR3 reads TGTGCCAGTAGTCCAGGGATAGCTAAGTCTCTTCATGGCTACACCTTC. This sequence encodes CASSPGIAKSLHGYTF. Complete variable domain (other parts from reference TRBV19 and TRBJ1-2): DGGITQSPKYLFRKEGQNVTLSCEQNLNHDAMYWYRQDPGQGLRLIYYSQIVNDFQKGDIAEGYSVSREKKESFPLTVTSAQKNPTAFYLCASSPGIAKSLHGYTFGSGTRLTVV.

This chain joins TRBV19 and TRBJ2-2; a weak D match, TRBD1 (5 bases). This CDR3 region has 15 residues. Trimming left V 5 bases short and J 0 bases short, with 10 bases between. Germline CDR1 and CDR2: LNHDA and SQIVND (reference sequence). DNA for the CDR3: TGTGCCAGTAGTTCAGGGCGGACGAACACCGGGGAGCTGTTTTTT. This sequence encodes CASSSGRTNTGELFF.

J is TRBJ2-5 and V is TRBV27; 9 bases line up with TRBD1. CDR3 length: 17 residues. The junction had 8 bases not matched to a gene; V was cut back by 0 bases and J by 3 bases. Germline assignment: CDR1 MNHEY and CDR2 SMNVEV (reference sequence). CDR3 DNA: TGTGCCAGCAGTTTATCGGGACAGGGCCACCCTAAAGAGACCCAGTACTTC. This sequence encodes CASSLSGQGHPKETQYF.

The chain is built from TRBV7-9 and TRBJ1-5; 8 nucleotides align to TRBD1. CDR1 and CDR2 (germline): SEHNR, FQNEAQ (reference sequence). This CDR3 has 15 residues. The ends lost 8 bases at V and 4 bases at J; junction bases unmatched: 10. CDR3 protein: CASERFGQGNQPQHF. For the CDR3, the DNA is TGTGCCAGCGAACGATTTGGACAGGGAAATCAGCCCCAGCATTTT.

The genes are TRBV6-5 and TRBJ1-2; D may be TRBD1 (5 bases). Germline V gives CDR1 MNHEY, CDR2 SVGAGI. Trimming removed 5 bases from V and 4 bases from J, with 14 bases in between. This CDR3 has 14 amino acids. CDR3 DNA sequence: TGTGCCAGCAGTCCCGGACTGGGGGGCTATGGCTACACCTTC. It codes for CASSPGLGGYGYTF.

The table lists this clone with a few counts. The V and J genes are TRBV24-1 and TRBJ1-6, with no clear D. Germline V lookup: CDR1 KGHDR, CDR2 SFDVKD. Trimming took 3 bases from V and 9 from J, leaving 23 bases between them. This CDR3 has 18 amino acids. In DNA, the CDR3 is TGTGCCACCAGTGATCCCTATCAGAGCCCGGGAAAGGGTTCACCCCTCCACTTT. Amino acid sequence: CATSDPYQSPGKGSPLHF.